What follows are 13 T cell receptor beta chains derived from one specimen sequenced in a study of OX40 agonist ivuxolimab in advanced cancers. The library was prepared using the immunoSEQ multiplex PCR assay. In its TCRdb copy, this immuneACCESS table keeps in-frame sequences only and misses some clones. Where compared with another copy, unresolved V genes explain less than half of these, and the others have no known cause. A total of around 50,000 clones appear in this sample, 70% to 90% of them only once. Of the sample, less than 0.75% falls within the top ten clones. This specimen consisted of CD4+ or CD8+ T cells sorted from blood, obtained in a trial of the OX40 agonist ivuxolimab. These receptors all stem from an adult with an advanced solid tumor such as melanoma, head and neck, liver or kidney cancer.

The CDR3 sequence: CASSLAGLPGYNEQFF. The CDR3 nucleotides are TGTGCCAGCAGCTTAGCGGGACTACCTGGGTACAATGAGCAGTTCTTC. The chain carries TRBV13 and TRBJ2-1, with 7 bases aligning to TRBD2. CDR3 length equals 16 residues. The V and J ends lost 1 base and 4 bases, in that order; junction bases with no gene match: 7. Germline V gene sequence: CDR1 PRHDT, CDR2 FYEKMQ (reference sequence).

The chain has TRBV5-6 and TRBJ1-1; the D is unclear. The CDR3 is 14 residues long. V was trimmed by 3 bases and J by 2 bases, leaving 11 bases between them. From germline, CDR1 is SGHDT and CDR2 YYEEEE. In nucleotides, the CDR3 is TGTGCCAGCAGCTCCTACAATGACAACACTGAAGCTTTCTTT. Protein sequence: CASSSYNDNTEAFF. The entire variable domain, with the rest obtained from reference TRBV5-6 and TRBJ1-1, is as follows: DAGVTQSPTHLIKTRGQQVTLRCSPKSGHDTVSWYQQALGQGPQFIFQYYEEEERQRGNFPDRFSGHQFPNYSSELNVNALLLGDSALYLCASSSYNDNTEAFFGQGTRLTVV.

The chain links TRBV7-9 to TRBJ1-4; 10 bases fit TRBD1. Germline CDR1 and CDR2: SEHNR and FQNEAQ (reference sequence). V lost 4 bases to trimming and J lost 7 bases; unmatched junction nucleotides: 6. The CDR3 contains 15 residues. The CDR3 bases are TGTGCCAGCAGCTCCCAGACAGGGGGCGGTGAAAAACTGTTTTTT. Amino acids: CASSSQTGGGEKLFF.

Only one count was recorded for this clone. The chain combines TRBV4-1 with TRBJ1-1; the D is unclear. CDR3 length: 14 residues. V was shortened by 1 base and J by 0 bases, with 6 bases between the two germline ends. CDR1 is MGHRA and CDR2 is YSYEKL in the germline V gene. The DNA for the CDR3 is TGCGCCAGCAGCCAAGTACAGATGAACACTGAAGCTTTCTTT. This encodes CASSQVQMNTEAFF.

The chain uses TRBV12-5 and TRBJ2-7; TRBD1 matches 7 bases. Trimming took 6 bases from V and 2 from J; bases not matched to a gene: 10. From germline, CDR1 is LGHNT and CDR2 FRNRAP. The CDR3 loop spans 15 amino acids. In DNA, the CDR3 is TGTGCTAGTGGCGAAAAAAAGGGGGCGCCCTACGAGCAGTACTTC. This sequence encodes CASGEKKGAPYEQYF.

This chain uses TRBV7-3 with TRBJ2-6, with D perhaps matching TRBD1 or TRBD2 (5 bases each). CDR3 size: 17 residues. V lost 5 bases and J 1 base, leaving 15 bases between the germline ends. Germline V CDR1 and CDR2: SGHTA, FQGTGA. The CDR3 sequence is CASSPKGGGSGANVLTF. CDR3 DNA: TGTGCCAGCAGCCCAAAGGGTGGGGGTTCTGGGGCCAACGTCCTGACTTTC.

The chain employs TRBV5-4 and TRBJ2-2; 11 bases are a match to TRBD1. The germline CDR1 and CDR2 sequences are SGHNT and YYREEE (reference sequence). This CDR3 spans 16 amino acids. The J segment lost 2 bases and the V segment lost 4 bases, leaving 4 bases of the junction unmatched. The CDR3 coding sequence is TGTGCCAGCAGCAAAGGGACAGGGGGAAACACCGGGGAGCTGTTTTTT. Translating gives CASSKGTGGNTGELFF.

This clone has a single count. J is TRBJ2-7 and V is TRBV9, with 7 bases fitting TRBD1. Per the germline V gene, CDR1 is SGDLS and CDR2 is YYNGEE. The CDR3 consists of 14 residues. J gave up 0 bases and V 4 bases, and 4 bases lay outside the gene matches. In DNA, the CDR3 is TGTGCCAGCAGCAAGGGGGCCTTCTCCTACGAGCAGTACTTC. This encodes CASSKGAFSYEQYF.

The chain couples TRBV2 to TRBJ2-4; weak D call: TRBD2 (7 bases). Germline V gene lookup returns CDR1 SNHLY and CDR2 FYNNEI. The CDR3 covers 16 residues. V lost 6 bases, J lost 3 bases, and 18 bases lay in between. The CDR3 DNA reads TGTGCCAGCAGATCTGTGGGGGGGGCTTTCAAAAACATTCAGTACTTC. It translates to CASRSVGGAFKNIQYF.

The rearrangement joins TRBV15 to TRBJ2-1; perhaps TRBD2 as D (6 bases). There are 16 residues in the CDR3. V was trimmed by 0 bases and J by 1 base, leaving 10 bases between them. The germline V gene encodes CDR1 LNHNV and CDR2 YYDKDF (reference sequence). The CDR3 region is CATSREAGSSYNEQFF. In DNA form, the CDR3 reads TGTGCCACCAGCAGAGAGGCGGGATCTTCCTACAATGAGCAGTTCTTC.

The chain recombines TRBV19 with TRBJ2-4; 7 nucleotides line up with TRBD1. Germline V lookup: CDR1 LNHDA, CDR2 SQIVND (reference sequence). Germline trimming cut 2 bases from V and 0 bases from J; bases unmatched to any gene: 7. The CDR3 sequence is 17 residues long. The CDR3 loop reads CASSIRTGDLAKNIQYF. DNA of the CDR3: TGTGCCAGTAGTATACGAACAGGGGATCTAGCCAAAAACATTCAGTACTTC. Variable domain in full (rest from reference TRBV19 and TRBJ2-4): DGGITQSPKYLFRKEGQNVTLSCEQNLNHDAMYWYRQDPGQGLRLIYYSQIVNDFQKGDIAEGYSVSREKKESFPLTVTSAQKNPTAFYLCASSIRTGDLAKNIQYFGAGTRLSVL.

The chain combines TRBV6-1 with TRBJ1-4, with D possibly TRBD1 on 5 matching bases. In germline, CDR1 is MNHNS, CDR2 SASEGT. Trimming cost V 4 bases and J 5 bases, with 11 bases left between them. CDR3 length: 14 amino acids. The CDR3 protein is CASSVGPPNEKLFF. DNA for the CDR3: TGTGCCAGCAGTGTGGGACCACCGAATGAAAAACTGTTTTTT.

V is TRBV6-1 and J is TRBJ2-7; TRBD2 might be the D (6 bases). The CDR3 loop spans 15 amino acids. Trimming stripped 1 base from V and 7 bases from J, with 17 bases between. Germline assignment: CDR1 MNHNS and CDR2 SASEGT. The CDR3 loop reads CASSEGTSSTGEQYF. The DNA of the CDR3 is TGTGCCAGCAGTGAAGGAACTAGCAGCACGGGAGAGCAGTACTTC.